This T cell receptor (beta chain) was sequenced in a study of CD8 T cells in Susac syndrome. Study-level points and caveats: It was acknowledged in the study that the number of individuals who were included in its TCR sequencing and HLA analysis was relatively small.

High-throughput TCR beta sequencing covered peripheral CD8+ and CD4+ T cells. With random hexamers, 0.5 to 1 ug RNA was reverse transcribed. Amplification of TCR beta CDR3 used immunoSEQ multiplex PCR across 54 Vbeta and 13 Jbeta. In TCRdb, the immunoSEQ multiplex PCR reads were re-called with MiXCR into one record per CDR3 protein. In the table there are roughly 140,000 distinct CDR3 sequences, around 95% of which are singletons. Worth noting for this clonotype: The antigen remains unidentified.

The source is a human donor with Susac syndrome. The sequenced sample was CD4+ T cells from PBMCs.

The CDR3 protein is CASSSGQQYEQYF. The CDR3 coding sequence is TGTGCCAGCAGCTCAGGACAACAATACGAGCAGTACTTC. V and J are TRBV5-4 and TRBJ2-7, with D maybe TRBD1 (5 bases). The CDR3 extends over 13 amino acids. Trimming cost V 3 bases and J 4 bases, with 11 bases left between them. CDR1 is SGHNT, CDR2 YYREEE, per germline (reference sequence).